What follows are 3 T cell receptor beta chains derived from one specimen sequenced in a study of cytomegalovirus exposure and HLA in healthy donors. Repertoires were generated with immunoSEQ multiplex PCR, while TCRdb's copy carries only in-frame clones and drops some. The table records 150,000 to 200,000 clones, more than 75% of them present only once. Material: PBMCs. The receptors originated from a man aged 30 to 45 in good health and CMV-seropositive.

The chain recombines TRBV27 with TRBJ2-5; TRBD1 agrees at 7 bases. After removal of 5 bases from V and 1 base from J, the junction contained 4 bases not matched to a gene. Per germline, CDR1 MNHEY and CDR2 SMNVEV (reference sequence). The CDR3 loop spans 14 amino acids. In DNA, the CDR3 is TGTGCCAGCAGTAGAGAGGGGGCCCAAGAGACCCAGTACTTC. Residues: CASSREGAQETQYF.

This chain connects TRBV6-1 to TRBJ1-1; no clear D. The CDR3 has 13 residues. V was shortened by 4 bases and J by 2 bases, with 8 bases between the two germline ends. Germline V gives CDR1 MNHNS, CDR2 SASEGT. CDR3 sequence: CASSATDNTEAFF. DNA of the CDR3: TGTGCCAGCAGTGCGACGGATAACACTGAAGCTTTCTTT.

V and J are TRBV7-3 and TRBJ1-1; D unresolved. V shed 5 bases and J shed 1 base, with 14 bases lying between them. Germline CDR1 and CDR2: SGHTA and FQGTGA. The CDR3 loop spans 15 amino acids. The CDR3 DNA reads TGTGCCAGCAGCACAGCCGGGCACACGAACACTGAAGCTTTCTTT. Protein product: CASSTAGHTNTEAFF.